This T cell receptor beta chain was identified during a study of T cell changes during pregnancy in multiple sclerosis. This CDR3 has 11 residues. Germline V gene lookup returns CDR1 SNHLY and CDR2 FYNNEI. The V end lost 0 bases, the J end lost 12 bases, and 9 bases lay between the germline ends. Only in-frame clones appear in the TCRdb table, and some are missing; sequencing was by immunoSEQ multiplex PCR. The sample shows around 100,000 clones, 90% to 95% of them seen only once. This clone occurred once. This clonotype originated in a female donor with multiple sclerosis, enrolled in a pregnancy study. The source material was peripheral blood, sampled in the second trimester of pregnancy. This chain joins TRBV2 and TRBJ2-7; D ambiguous. This chain's CDR3 is CASSEARSRYF. The CDR3 DNA follows: TGTGCCAGCAGTGAAGCTCGGAGTAGGTACTTC.